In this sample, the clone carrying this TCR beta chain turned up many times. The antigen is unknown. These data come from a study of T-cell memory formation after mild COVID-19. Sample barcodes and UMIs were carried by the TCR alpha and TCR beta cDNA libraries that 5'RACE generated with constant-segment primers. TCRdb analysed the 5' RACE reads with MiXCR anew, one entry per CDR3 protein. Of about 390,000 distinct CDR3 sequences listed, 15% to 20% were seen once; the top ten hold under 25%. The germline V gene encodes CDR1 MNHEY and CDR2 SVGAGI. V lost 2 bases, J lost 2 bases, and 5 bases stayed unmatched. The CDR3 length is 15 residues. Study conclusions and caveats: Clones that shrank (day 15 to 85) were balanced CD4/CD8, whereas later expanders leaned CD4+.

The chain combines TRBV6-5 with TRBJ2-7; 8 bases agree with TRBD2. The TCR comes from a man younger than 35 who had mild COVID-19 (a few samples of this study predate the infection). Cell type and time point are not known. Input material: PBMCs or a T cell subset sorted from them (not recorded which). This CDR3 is CASSYLLAGTYEQYF. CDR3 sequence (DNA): TGTGCCAGCAGTTACCTATTAGCGGGAACCTACGAGCAGTACTTC.